What follows are 29 T cell receptor beta chains derived from one specimen sequenced in a study of cytomegalovirus exposure and HLA in healthy donors. Some clones are missing from TCRdb's copy, which holds only in-frame ones; the method was immunoSEQ multiplex PCR. Of roughly 60,000 clones in the sample, around 96% were seen once. Source material: PBMCs. These receptor sequences come from a man aged 18 to 30 in good health and CMV-seronegative.

This clone was detected only once. This chain connects TRBV7-9 to TRBJ2-6; 12 bases align to TRBD2. The germline V gene has CDR1 SEHNR and CDR2 FQNEAQ (reference sequence). The junction had 5 bases not matched to a gene; V was cut back by 5 bases and J by 0 bases. The CDR3 is 18 residues long. The CDR3 region has the DNA TGTGCCAGCAGCCCCACTAGCGGGAGGCTCTCTGGGGCCAACGTCCTGACTTTC. It codes for CASSPTSGRLSGANVLTF. Using reference TRBV7-9 and TRBJ2-6 for the parts outside the CDR3, the full variable domain is DTGVSQNPRHKITKRGQNVTFRCDPISEHNRLYWYRQTLGQGPEFLTYFQNEAQLEKSRLLSDRFSAERPKGSFSTLEIQRTEQGDSAMYLCASSPTSGRLSGANVLTFGAGSRLTVL.

V usage is TRBV7-9 and J usage is TRBJ1-2; 10 bases agree with TRBD1. This CDR3 comprises 15 residues. CDR1 is SEHNR, CDR2 FQNEAQ, per germline (reference sequence). Trimming took 4 bases from V and 8 from J; bases not matched to a gene: 10. CDR3 in amino acids: CASSSGQGRVGGYTF. The DNA of the CDR3 is TGTGCCAGCAGCTCGGGACAGGGGCGAGTGGGGGGCTACACCTTC.

The V gene is TRBV10-2, the J gene TRBJ2-7; 8 positions agree with TRBD2. V lost 3 bases to trimming and J lost 10 bases; unmatched junction nucleotides: 11. The CDR3 covers 14 residues. From germline, CDR1 is WSHSY and CDR2 SAAADI. The CDR3 region is CASSDLAGYIHQYF. The CDR3 DNA reads TGCGCCAGCAGTGATTTAGCGGGATATATCCATCAGTACTTC.

The V call is TRBV7-2, the J call TRBJ2-3; 10 bases map to TRBD1. Germline V gene lookup returns CDR1 SGHTA and CDR2 FQGNSA. The junction had 1 base not matched to a gene; V was cut back by 4 bases and J by 3 bases. This CDR3 region has 14 residues. Here the CDR3 reads CASSSGQGTDTQYF. In nucleotides, the CDR3 is TGTGCCAGCAGCTCGGGACAGGGGACAGATACGCAGTATTTT.

This chain uses TRBV30 with TRBJ2-1, with D unclear. The V end was cut by 2 bases, the J end by 2 bases, with 7 bases between. The CDR3 loop spans 13 amino acids. CDR1 is GTSNPN, CDR2 SVGIG, per germline (reference sequence). CDR3 bases: TGTGCCTGGAGTATCAGAACCTACAATGAGCAGTTCTTC. Translation: CAWSIRTYNEQFF.

The rearrangement joins TRBV7-9 to TRBJ2-7; TRBD1 agrees at 8 bases. V lost 5 bases and J lost 5; bases outside the gene matches: 11. Germline CDR1 is SEHNR and CDR2 is FQNEAQ (reference sequence). This CDR3 contains 15 residues. CDR3 coding DNA: TGTGCCAGCAGCCCGTCCGAGACAGGGGTCAACGAGCAGTACTTC. The encoded protein is CASSPSETGVNEQYF.

About this clone: Germline is not matched at one junction end, which may reflect a read error. The chain couples TRBV7-7 to TRBJ2-6; 7 positions match TRBD2. The CDR3 loop spans 20 amino acids. Germline CDR1 is SSHAT and CDR2 is FNYEAQ (reference sequence). The CDR3 DNA sequence: TGTGCTAGCAGCTTAGCATTAACCGGGACTACACGCTCTGGGGCCAACGTCCTGACTTTC. As protein: CASSLALTGTTRSGANVLTF.

The chain has TRBV5-1 and TRBJ2-5, with TRBD2 as a possible D gene (7 bases). Germline V lookup: CDR1 SGHRS, CDR2 YFSETQ. The CDR3 extends over 15 amino acids. The germline V and J ends were trimmed by 2 bases and 0 bases, with 11 bases remaining between them. CDR3 sequence (DNA): TGCGCCAGCAGCTTTGTAGGGGGGGACCAAGAGACCCAGTACTTC. Protein product: CASSFVGGDQETQYF.

CDR3 sequence (DNA): TGTGCCAGCAGCTTGCTCGGGAATGAAAAACTGTTTTTT. It yields the protein CASSLLGNEKLFF. J is TRBJ1-4 and V is TRBV7-9, with no clear D. Germline V lookup: CDR1 SEHNR, CDR2 FQNEAQ (reference sequence). Trimming left V 3 bases short and J 5 bases short, with 7 bases between. This CDR3 contains 13 residues.

The chain carries TRBV9 and TRBJ2-7; D perhaps matches TRBD1 (5 bases). This CDR3 contains 13 residues. The V gene's germline CDR1 is SGDLS and CDR2 YYNGEE. V gave up 4 bases and J gave up 6 bases, with 14 bases separating them. The CDR3 sequence is CASSFEDQGEQYF. CDR3 bases: TGTGCCAGCAGCTTCGAAGATCAGGGCGAGCAGTACTTC. The variable domain in full, with the rest retrieved from reference TRBV9 and TRBJ2-7, is DSGVTQTPKHLITATGQRVTLRCSPRSGDLSVYWYQQSLDQGLQFLIQYYNGEERAKGNILERFSAQQFPDLHSELNLSSLELGDSALYFCASSFEDQGEQYFGPGTRLTVT.

V and J are TRBV5-4 and TRBJ1-2; 12 bases are a match to TRBD1. V trimming: 4 bases; J trimming: 5 bases; junction bases outside the gene matches: 12. The CDR3 runs to 17 residues. The germline gives CDR1 SGHNT, CDR2 YYREEE (reference sequence). CDR3: CASSGTGTGGIWYGYTF. CDR3 in DNA: TGTGCCAGCAGCGGAACCGGGACAGGGGGCATTTGGTATGGCTACACCTTC.

This chain joins TRBV7-2 and TRBJ2-3; possibly TRBD2 for D (5 bases). Germline V gene sequence: CDR1 SGHTA, CDR2 FQGNSA. V lost 5 bases, J lost 1 base, and 10 bases lay in between. The length of the CDR3 is 14 residues. The CDR3 is CASSIGGGTDTQYF. The CDR3 DNA reads TGTGCCAGCAGCATTGGAGGAGGCACAGATACGCAGTATTTT.

The gene calls are TRBV9 and TRBJ1-1; D ambiguous. CDR1 and CDR2 (germline): SGDLS, YYNGEE. The CDR3 extends over 13 amino acids. V was cut by 3 bases and J by 0 bases, with 6 bases left in between. In DNA form, the CDR3 reads TGTGCCAGCAGCGGAAACATGAACACTGAAGCTTTCTTT. It yields the protein CASSGNMNTEAFF. Full variable domain (missing parts from reference TRBV9 and TRBJ1-1): DSGVTQTPKHLITATGQRVTLRCSPRSGDLSVYWYQQSLDQGLQFLIQYYNGEERAKGNILERFSAQQFPDLHSELNLSSLELGDSALYFCASSGNMNTEAFFGQGTRLTVV.

The chain links TRBV5-4 to TRBJ2-7; 9 positions agree with TRBD2. This CDR3 is built from 15 residues. Germline loops: CDR1 SGHNT, CDR2 YYREEE (reference sequence). With V trimmed by 4 bases and J by 5 bases, 10 bases remained unmatched. The chain's CDR3 is CASSPLAGDAHEQYF. As DNA, the CDR3 is TGTGCCAGCAGCCCTTTAGCGGGAGACGCCCACGAGCAGTACTTC.

The CDR3 sequence: CASSLTGGRGGELFF. The DNA of the CDR3 is TGTGCCAGCAGCTTAACGGGAGGGAGGGGCGGGGAGCTGTTTTTT. The chain joins TRBV11-2 to TRBJ2-2; TRBD2 agrees at 8 bases. The junction had 6 bases not matched to a gene; V was cut back by 2 bases and J by 7 bases. CDR1 and CDR2 (germline): SGHAT, FQNNGV. CDR3 length: 15 amino acids.

This clone was seen a handful of times. V is TRBV19 and J is TRBJ1-3; TRBD1 aligns across 9 bases. The CDR3 has 16 residues. Germline values: CDR1 LNHDA, CDR2 SQIVND (reference sequence). Trimming took 6 bases from V and 0 from J; bases not matched to a gene: 6. The CDR3 bases are TGTGCCAGTAGCCCACAGGGGGCCTTCTCTGGAAACACCATATATTTT. The encoded protein is CASSPQGAFSGNTIYF.

The chain recombines TRBV6-6 with TRBJ1-2; D possibly corresponds to TRBD1 (5 bases). Per germline, CDR1 MNHNY and CDR2 SVGAGI (reference sequence). The CDR3 is made up of 14 amino acids. The V end lost 9 bases, the J end lost 2 bases, and 16 bases lay between the germline ends. CDR3 coding DNA: TGTGCCAGTGAAAACAGGCGAGTCAACTATGGCTACACCTTC. Translation: CASENRRVNYGYTF.

This rearrangement joins TRBV7-9 to TRBJ2-1; 10 bases fit TRBD2. CDR3 length: 14 amino acids. Germline V lookup: CDR1 SEHNR, CDR2 FQNEAQ (reference sequence). The trim removed 8 bases at V and 7 bases at J, leaving 8 bases unmatched. The CDR3 spells CASARLAGQNEQFF. In DNA form, the CDR3 reads TGTGCCAGCGCTAGACTAGCGGGCCAAAATGAGCAGTTCTTC.

The chain employs TRBV18 and TRBJ2-7; a weak D match, TRBD2 (5 bases). The CDR3 is made up of 13 amino acids. Germline V gene lookup returns CDR1 KGHSH and CDR2 LQKENI. Trimming removed 2 bases at V and 4 bases at J, with 9 bases between. The DNA of the CDR3 is TGTGCCAGCTCACCAACTAGTGGGTACGAGCAGTACTTC. Its protein product is CASSPTSGYEQYF.

This chain connects TRBV27 to TRBJ2-7; possibly TRBD2 for D (6 bases). The V and J ends lost 10 bases and 6 bases respectively, with 19 bases between them. There are 13 residues in the CDR3. The germline V gene has CDR1 MNHEY and CDR2 SMNVEV (reference sequence). This chain's CDR3 is CATGTGGPLEQYF. CDR3 DNA: TGTGCCACCGGGACTGGAGGCCCTCTCGAGCAGTACTTC.

This sequence joins TRBV6-1 and TRBJ1-5; a possible D gene is TRBD1 (6 bases). CDR3 size: 16 residues. V shed 4 bases and J shed 6 bases, with 19 bases lying between them. Germline assignment: CDR1 MNHNS and CDR2 SASEGT. The CDR3 here is CASSAHRALVSQPQHF. CDR3 in DNA: TGTGCCAGCAGTGCCCACAGGGCCCTTGTTTCTCAGCCCCAGCATTTT.

As for this clone: Other nucleotide sequences in the sample specify the same CDR3. The V and J genes are TRBV28 and TRBJ1-2; 7 bases align to TRBD1. The CDR3 runs to 13 residues. The J segment lost 4 bases and the V segment lost 6 bases, leaving 5 bases of the junction unmatched. From germline, CDR1 is MDHEN and CDR2 SYDVKM. CDR3 amino acids: CASSRDSLYGYTF. The CDR3 DNA reads TGTGCCAGCAGCCGGGACAGCCTCTATGGCTACACCTTC.

V gene TRBV6-5 combines with J gene TRBJ2-2; 8 bases align to TRBD1. Trimming cost V 6 bases and J 1 base; bases outside gene matches: 4. This CDR3 is built from 15 residues. Germline values: CDR1 MNHEY, CDR2 SVGAGI. The CDR3 here is CASRGQGVNTGELFF. The CDR3, as DNA: TGTGCCAGCAGAGGACAGGGAGTGAACACCGGGGAGCTGTTTTTT.

The chain recombines TRBV2 with TRBJ1-4, with no clear D. Germline values: CDR1 SNHLY, CDR2 FYNNEI. The CDR3 covers 16 residues. V was cut by 6 bases and J by 5 bases, with 19 bases left in between. The CDR3 loop is CASRKESNYLNEKLFF. Here the CDR3 DNA reads TGTGCCAGCAGGAAAGAAAGCAACTACCTGAATGAAAAACTGTTTTTT.

The rearrangement links TRBV9 to TRBJ1-2; TRBD1 is a possible D gene (6 bases). Germline V gene data show CDR1 as SGDLS and CDR2 as YYNGEE. This CDR3 contains 12 residues. The germline V and J ends were trimmed by 0 bases and 8 bases, with 8 bases remaining between them. Here the CDR3 reads CASSVGGRGYTF. The DNA of the CDR3 is TGTGCCAGCAGCGTAGGGGGGCGAGGCTACACCTTC.

V is TRBV11-1 and J is TRBJ2-3; D is unclear. The germline V gene encodes CDR1 SGHAT and CDR2 FQDESV (reference sequence). CDR3 size: 14 residues. The V gene lost 2 bases and the J gene lost 0 bases, with 6 bases spanning the gap. CDR3 residues: CASSLSDSTDTQYF. CDR3 DNA sequence: TGTGCCAGCAGCTTAAGCGATAGCACAGATACGCAGTATTTT.

The chain couples TRBV27 to TRBJ2-3; 10 bases map to TRBD2. The trim removed 6 bases at V and 2 bases at J, leaving 11 bases unmatched. CDR1 and CDR2 from the germline V gene are MNHEY and SMNVEV (reference sequence). The CDR3 length is 17 residues. CDR3 nucleotide sequence: TGTGCCAGCAGCCTAACCCCGGGACTAGCGCACACAGATACGCAGTATTTT. It is translated as CASSLTPGLAHTDTQYF.

V is TRBV6-1 and J is TRBJ2-7, with D perhaps TRBD1 (5 bases). In germline, CDR1 is MNHNS, CDR2 SASEGT. This CDR3 spans 13 amino acids. Trimming removed 2 bases from V and 8 bases from J, with 13 bases in between. This CDR3 is CASSETGVLKQYF. Here the CDR3 DNA reads TGTGCCAGCAGTGAAACAGGAGTCCTGAAGCAGTACTTC.

V usage is TRBV6-5 and J usage is TRBJ2-6; the D is unclear. Germline CDR1 is MNHEY and CDR2 is SVGAGI. This CDR3 is 15 amino acids long. V gave up 4 bases and J gave up 4 bases, with 11 bases separating them. The CDR3 coding sequence is TGTGCCAGCAGTTTACGGAGCCCGGGGGCCAACGTCCTGACTTTC. Protein product: CASSLRSPGANVLTF.